The sequence of this T cell receptor beta chain was determined in a study of blood T cell repertoires in COVID-19. Study background: Donors in the United States, Italy and Spain gave samples during acute or convalescent COVID-19. Nucleic acid was either cDNA or gDNA, and it came from T cells, B-cell-depleted T cells, or PBMCs.

The V end was cut by 2 bases, the J end by 4 bases, with 12 bases between. The CDR3 spans 14 residues. Germline V gives CDR1 ENHRY, CDR2 SYGVKD. Original processing notes: Reference gene primer amplification yielded estimated nucleated cell counts. TCRdb's copy holds only in-frame clones and misses some; the assay was immunoSEQ multiplex PCR. The V and J calls and the clone size are those of that table, but D and trimming were determined from the DNA. Found here are about 40,000 clones, about 84% of them singletons; the top ten hold around 28%. This TCR derives from a man aged 80 or over with active or convalescent COVID-19. This chain uses TRBV10-3 with TRBJ2-7; D unresolved. Sequencing was done on a sample of peripheral blood. In nucleotides, the CDR3 is TGTGCCATCAGTGAGCTGGGCAGTCATTACGAGCAGTACTTC. Translated: CAISELGSHYEQYF.